The present TCR beta chain was sequenced within a study of metastatic and nonmetastatic thyroid tumors. As for the study in general: Malignant and benign thyroid patients had repertoires compared in peripheral blood and tumor or nodule tissue.

Original data processing: Clinicopathological groups differed in CDR3, with these differences serving to build a distant-metastasis classifier for papillary thyroid cancer. TCRdb redid the clone calls on the PCR reads using MiXCR. The V and J calls follow TCRdb's processing rather than the paper's. In the table there are approximately 70,000 clones, roughly 18% of which are singletons. V lost 4 bases and J lost 9, with 10 bases in between. This CDR3 comprises 12 residues. About this clone itself: As yet, its antigen is unknown. Given a much more abundant clone one base away, this may be a read error.

Patients were all untreated before their thyroid surgery. The study, taken as a whole, reports: Reported TCR beta diversity, measured in blood and tumor, was significantly higher for malignant thyroid tumors than for benign nodules.

This chain links TRBV12-3 or TRBV12-4 with TRBJ2-1; D possibly corresponds to TRBD1 (5 bases). The source of this sequence is a female donor with papillary thyroid cancer or a benign thyroid nodule (not recorded which). Some clones in this sample may be carry-over from other donors' samples. The sequenced sample was blood. The CDR3 here is CASSSNRCEQFF. Written as DNA, the CDR3 is TGTGCCAGCAGTTCGAACAGGTGTGAGCAGTTCTTC.